Listed below are T cell receptor beta chains from one sample, sequenced in a study of blood T cell repertoires in COVID-19. Method: immunoSEQ multiplex PCR; TCRdb's copy keeps in-frame clones and lacks some. In the table there are approximately 110,000 clones, approximately 84% of which are singletons. The sample was peripheral blood. The receptor set was obtained from a woman between 45 and 60 years old with acute or convalescent COVID-19. CDR3s include the opening cysteine and the closing phenylalanine or tryptophan. Each record gives: D gene, J gene, V gene, clone size, CDR3 DNA, CDR3 protein. A D gene is named only where the DNA matches it firmly. A clone size is listed for some rows: how often the clone was seen (once, few, many), or a class if it is expanded.

D: -; J: TRBJ1-3; V: TRBV12-3/TRBV12-4; size: -; DNA: TGTGCCAGCAGTTTGAGGGCTGGAAACACCATATATTTT; CDR3: CASSLRAGNTIYF
D: -; J: TRBJ1-1; V: TRBV28; size: once; DNA: TGTGCCAGCAACGGGTTGGGGAGAAAGAACACTGAAGCTTTCTTT; CDR3: CASNGLGRKNTEAFF
D: -; J: TRBJ2-7; V: TRBV27; size: -; DNA: TGTGCCAGCAGTTACAGTGAAAACACCTACGAGCAGTACTTC; CDR3: CASSYSENTYEQYF
D: TRBD1; J: TRBJ1-6; V: TRBV5-1; size: -; DNA: TGCGCCAGCAGCCACGGGACAGGGGGCAGGAATTCACCCCTCCACTTT; CDR3: CASSHGTGGRNSPLHF
D: TRBD1; J: TRBJ2-7; V: TRBV19; size: -; DNA: TGTGCCAGTAGTCCGGGACAGGGAAGCGAGCAGTACTTC; CDR3: CASSPGQGSEQYF
D: TRBD1; J: TRBJ1-2; V: TRBV5-4; size: -; DNA: TGTGCCAGCAGTTCCGGGACAGGGGGATTCTATGGCTACACCTTC; CDR3: CASSSGTGGFYGYTF
D: -; J: TRBJ2-7; V: TRBV6-5; size: -; DNA: TGTGCCAGCAGTCGTGGGAGTTCCTACGAGCAGTACTTC; CDR3: CASSRGSSYEQYF
D: TRBD1; J: TRBJ2-2; V: TRBV7-2; size: -; DNA: TGTGCCAGCAGCGTTCAACAGGGGGCCGGGGAGCTGTTTTTT; CDR3: CASSVQQGAGELFF
D: -; J: TRBJ1-6; V: TRBV16; size: -; DNA: TGTGCCAGCAGCCAAAGGGGTGATAATTCACCCCTCCACTTT; CDR3: CASSQRGDNSPLHF
D: TRBD1; J: TRBJ1-1; V: TRBV10-3; size: -; DNA: TGTGCCATTGGGACAGGGGCGGGGGCTGAAGCTTTCTTT; CDR3: CAIGTGAGAEAFF
D: -; J: TRBJ1-1; V: TRBV9; size: -; DNA: TGTGCCAGCAGCCGAACCGGGGGGTCAGCTTTCTTT; CDR3: CASSRTGGSAFF
D: -; J: TRBJ2-1; V: TRBV7-3; size: -; DNA: TGTGCCAGCAGCTTAGGGGAGAACAATGAGCAGTTCTTC; CDR3: CASSLGENNEQFF
D: TRBD2; J: TRBJ2-1; V: TRBV3-1/TRBV3-2; size: -; DNA: TGTGCCAGCAGCCCCACTAGCGGGGGATACAATGAGCAGTTCTTC; CDR3: CASSPTSGGYNEQFF
D: TRBD1; J: TRBJ1-3; V: TRBV7-6; size: -; DNA: TGTGCCAGCAGCTCCCTCGGCGGACAGGGGGCATCTGGAAACACCATATATTTT; CDR3: CASSSLGGQGASGNTIYF
D: -; J: TRBJ1-1; V: TRBV25-1; size: -; DNA: TGTGCCAGCAGTGAATTGGGTAGGGAGGCACGGGAAGCTTTCTTT; CDR3: CASSELGREAREAFF
D: TRBD1; J: TRBJ1-2; V: TRBV10-3; size: -; DNA: TGTGCCATCAGCCCCGGACAGGAGGGCGGCTACACCTTC; CDR3: CAISPGQEGGYTF
D: -; J: TRBJ2-6; V: TRBV10-3; size: -; DNA: TGTGCCACCCAGGATTCTGGGGCCAACGTCCTGACTTTC; CDR3: CATQDSGANVLTF
D: -; J: TRBJ2-4; V: TRBV6-5; size: -; DNA: TGTGCCAGCAGTTTGGGAACAGGCAAAAACATTCAGTACTTC; CDR3: CASSLGTGKNIQYF
D: TRBD1; J: TRBJ1-1; V: TRBV19; size: -; DNA: TGTGCCAGTAGTATAATTCATGGGAGGACAGGGGGCACTGAAGCTTTCTTT; CDR3: CASSIIHGRTGGTEAFF
D: -; J: TRBJ2-1; V: TRBV18; size: -; DNA: TGTGCCAGCTCACCTACGACGGGATCCTACAATGAGCAGTTCTTC; CDR3: CASSPTTGSYNEQFF
D: TRBD1; J: TRBJ1-1; V: TRBV6-5; size: -; DNA: TGTGCCAGCATTATGACAGGGGAGGCTGAAGCTTTCTTT; CDR3: CASIMTGEAEAFF
D: -; J: TRBJ1-1; V: TRBV7-8; size: -; DNA: TGTGCCAGCAGCACCTACTCGACAGACCACACTGAAGCTTTCTTT; CDR3: CASSTYSTDHTEAFF
D: TRBD1; J: TRBJ1-2; V: TRBV19; size: -; DNA: TGTGCCAGTACGGAACAGGGGGCGGTCTATGGCTACACCTTC; CDR3: CASTEQGAVYGYTF
D: -; J: TRBJ2-7; V: TRBV25-1; size: -; DNA: TGTGCCAGCAGCCTTTACGAGCAGTACTTC; CDR3: CASSLYEQYF
D: TRBD1; J: TRBJ1-2; V: TRBV9; size: -; DNA: TGTGCCAGCAGCGCAGACAGGGGAGGCTACACCTTC; CDR3: CASSADRGGYTF
D: -; J: TRBJ2-1; V: TRBV6-5; size: -; DNA: TGTGCCAGCATTTCCCGGTCGCATGAGCAGTTCTTC; CDR3: CASISRSHEQFF
D: -; J: TRBJ1-2; V: TRBV2; size: -; DNA: TGTGCCAGCCTGGAGGCTCCTAACTATGGCTACACCTTC; CDR3: CASLEAPNYGYTF
D: -; J: TRBJ1-2; V: TRBV19; size: -; DNA: TGTGCCAGTAGTCCCGCCGCCGGGAACTATGGCTACACCTTC; CDR3: CASSPAAGNYGYTF
D: -; J: TRBJ1-2; V: TRBV3-1/TRBV3-2; size: -; DNA: TGTGCCACCACGGGGGGCGGTGGCTACACCTTC; CDR3: CATTGGGGYTF
D: -; J: TRBJ2-7; V: TRBV6-5; size: -; DNA: TGTGCCAGCAGTCGCTCGAGGCAATACGAGCAGTACTTC; CDR3: CASSRSRQYEQYF
D: TRBD1; J: TRBJ2-7; V: TRBV10-3; size: -; DNA: TGTGCCATCAGTGAGTTCGGACAGGGGGACGAGCAGTACTTC; CDR3: CAISEFGQGDEQYF
D: -; J: TRBJ1-5; V: TRBV3-1/TRBV3-2; size: -; DNA: TGTGCCAGCAGCCGATCAGGGGTTTTTGGGGATCAGCCCCAGCATTTT; CDR3: CASSRSGVFGDQPQHF
D: -; J: TRBJ1-4; V: TRBV30; size: -; DNA: TGTGCCTGGAAGGGGGTTGCAACTAATGAAAAACTGTTTTTT; CDR3: CAWKGVATNEKLFF
D: -; J: TRBJ2-1; V: TRBV24-1; size: -; DNA: TGTGCCACCAGTGATTTGACTTACAATGAGCAGTTCTTC; CDR3: CATSDLTYNEQFF
D: TRBD1; J: TRBJ1-2; V: TRBV30; size: -; DNA: TGTGCCTGGAGTGTTAGGGGGCCGGAAGGCTACACCTTC; CDR3: CAWSVRGPEGYTF
D: TRBD1; J: TRBJ2-7; V: TRBV30; size: few; DNA: TGTGCCTGGAGGAAAAACAGGGGAGCGATCTACGAGCAGTACTTC; CDR3: CAWRKNRGAIYEQYF
D: TRBD1; J: TRBJ1-2; V: TRBV5-1; size: -; DNA: TGCGCCAGCAGCCCGGACAGGGCTGACTATGGCTACACCTTC; CDR3: CASSPDRADYGYTF
D: TRBD1; J: TRBJ1-2; V: TRBV7-9; size: few; DNA: TGTGCCAGCAGCTTCGGACAGGGGGCCTACTATGGCTACACCTTC; CDR3: CASSFGQGAYYGYTF
D: -; J: TRBJ1-2; V: TRBV24-1; size: few; DNA: TGTGCCACCAGTGATTCAGACGGGTATGGCTACACCTTC; CDR3: CATSDSDGYGYTF
D: TRBD1; J: TRBJ1-2; V: TRBV7-9; size: -; DNA: TGTGCCAGCAGCCCACCGACAGGGGGCGTTTATGGCTACACCTTC; CDR3: CASSPPTGGVYGYTF
D: TRBD1; J: TRBJ2-3; V: TRBV6-4; size: -; DNA: TGTGCCAGCTCAGGGGGCTCGGATACGCAGTATTTT; CDR3: CASSGGSDTQYF
D: TRBD1; J: TRBJ2-2; V: TRBV5-1; size: -; DNA: TGCGCCAGCAGCTTGGACCGGGACAGGGTGCGCCTTAGGGAGCTGTTTTTT; CDR3: CASSLDRDRVRLRELFF
D: TRBD2; J: TRBJ2-2; V: TRBV7-9; size: -; DNA: TGTGCCAGCACCCGACTAGCGGGGAACACCGGGGAGCTGTTTTTT; CDR3: CASTRLAGNTGELFF
D: -; J: TRBJ2-3; V: TRBV11-3; size: -; DNA: TGTGCCAGCAGCTTACACAGGGGCACAGATACGCAGTATTTT; CDR3: CASSLHRGTDTQYF
D: TRBD1; J: TRBJ1-2; V: TRBV5-8; size: -; DNA: TGTGCCAGCAGCTTGGATAACAGGGGAATCGATGGCTACACCTTC; CDR3: CASSLDNRGIDGYTF
D: -; J: TRBJ1-2; V: TRBV4-2; size: few; DNA: TGTGCCAGCAGCGCGGACAGTTCCTATGGCTACACCTTC; CDR3: CASSADSSYGYTF
D: TRBD1; J: TRBJ2-6; V: TRBV6-7; size: -; DNA: TGTGCCATCTATGCTAGACAGGGGGGTGAGACCAACGTCCTGACTTTC; CDR3: CAIYARQGGETNVLTF
D: -; J: TRBJ1-4; V: TRBV20-1; size: -; DNA: TGCAGTGCTAGATTCGTCGGAAAACTGTTTTTT; CDR3: CSARFVGKLFF
D: -; J: TRBJ1-1; V: TRBV18; size: -; DNA: TGTGCCAGCTCACCACCGGCGGGGGTGAACACTGAAGCTTTCTTT; CDR3: CASSPPAGVNTEAFF
D: TRBD1; J: TRBJ1-6; V: TRBV9; size: -; DNA: TGTGCCAGCAGCTCGACAGGGATCAATAATTCACCCCTCCACTTT; CDR3: CASSSTGINNSPLHF
D: TRBD1; J: TRBJ1-2; V: TRBV5-6; size: -; DNA: TGTGCCAGCAGCAGACAGGGCTATGGCTACACCTTC; CDR3: CASSRQGYGYTF
D: -; J: TRBJ1-2; V: TRBV9; size: -; DNA: TGTGCTTCAGGGAGGTGGGGTGGCTACACCTTC; CDR3: CASGRWGGYTF